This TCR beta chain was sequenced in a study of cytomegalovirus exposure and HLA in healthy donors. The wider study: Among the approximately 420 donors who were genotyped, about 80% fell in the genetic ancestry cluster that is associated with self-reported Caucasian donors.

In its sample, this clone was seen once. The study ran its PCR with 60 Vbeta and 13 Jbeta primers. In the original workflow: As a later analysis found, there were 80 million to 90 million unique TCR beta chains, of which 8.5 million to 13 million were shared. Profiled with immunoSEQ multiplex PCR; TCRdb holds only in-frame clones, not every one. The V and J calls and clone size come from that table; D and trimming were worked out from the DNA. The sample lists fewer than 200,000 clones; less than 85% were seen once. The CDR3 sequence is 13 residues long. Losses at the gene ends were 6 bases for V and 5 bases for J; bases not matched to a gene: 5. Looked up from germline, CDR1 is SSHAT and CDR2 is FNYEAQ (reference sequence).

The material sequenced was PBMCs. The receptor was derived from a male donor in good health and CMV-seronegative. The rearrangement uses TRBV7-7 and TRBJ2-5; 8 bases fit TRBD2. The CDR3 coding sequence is TGTGCCAGCAGTCGGGGGGGCCCGGAGACCCAGTACTTC. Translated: CASSRGGPETQYF. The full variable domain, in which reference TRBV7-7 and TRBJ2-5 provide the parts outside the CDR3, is GAGVSQSPRYKVTKRGQDVTLRCDPISSHATLYWYQQALGQGPEFLTYFNYEAQPDKSGLPSDRFSAERPEGSISTLTIQRTEQRDSAMYRCASSRGGPETQYFGPGTRLLVL.